Included here is one TCR gamma chain sequence, with context. Its cognate antigen is unknown. The CDR3 spans 10 residues. The trim removed 2 bases at V and 11 bases at J, leaving 3 bases unmatched. CDR1 is EGSNGY and CDR2 is YDSYNSKV in the germline V gene. The data belong to a study of gammadelta T cells in human blood. Findings of the study overall: Right after birth, innate γδ T cells reportedly expanded polyclonally after microbial exposure.

TCRdb applied CATT to the RT-PCR reads for clone calling. The sample holds some 300 gamma-chain clones, more than 9% seen once. This chain joins TRGV2 and TRGJ1 or TRGJ2. This TCR came from a human donor. The specimen sequenced was non-Vgamma9Vdelta2 gamma-delta T cells from adult blood. The CDR3 loop is CATWDEEKLF. CDR3 bases: TGTGCCACCTGGGACGAGGAGAAACTCTTT.